The 18 T cell receptor beta chains below come from one sample, sequenced in a study of blood T cell repertoires in COVID-19 (dated by TCRdb to 2020 to 2021). Library construction relied on the immunoSEQ multiplex PCR assay. The table comes from immuneACCESS by way of TCRdb, which keeps in-frame sequences with V and J called. Part of the clones is missing from these tables; in studies checked, under half for an unresolved V gene and the rest for unknown reasons. The sample yields some 33,000 clones; approximately 90% were counted once. Around 21% of the sample is in the top ten clones. What was sequenced was peripheral blood. These receptors all come from a man in his 60s with acute or convalescent COVID-19.

V usage is TRBV5-1 and J usage is TRBJ2-2, with 11 positions matching TRBD2. J gave up 6 bases and V 1 base, and 2 bases lay outside the gene matches. CDR3 length: 15 residues. The germline V gene encodes CDR1 SGHRS and CDR2 YFSETQ. CDR3 DNA sequence: TGCGCCAGCAGCTTGACTAGCGGGAGTGCCGGGGAGCTGTTTTTT. This gives the protein CASSLTSGSAGELFF.

J is TRBJ2-2 and V is TRBV6-1, with 12 bases matching TRBD2. V dropped 2 bases and J dropped 1; count of bases not matched to a gene: 5. Per germline, CDR1 MNHNS and CDR2 SASEGT. The CDR3 is 18 residues long. The CDR3 sequence: CASSEILAGGLNTGELFF. The CDR3 DNA is TGTGCCAGCAGTGAAATACTAGCGGGAGGACTGAACACCGGGGAGCTGTTTTTT.

The chain combines TRBV2 with TRBJ1-5; TRBD1 might be the D (6 bases). CDR3 length: 15 residues. CDR1 and CDR2 from the germline V gene are SNHLY and FYNNEI. Between the trimmed V and J ends, which lost 2 bases and 2 bases, there was a span of 10 bases. CDR3 sequence (DNA): TGTGCCAGCAGTGAATGGGCAGGGGGCAATCAGCCCCAGCATTTT. Its translation: CASSEWAGGNQPQHF.

CDR3 coding DNA: TGTGCCAGCAGCCAATTAATCAGTGAAGGGGCCACTGAAGCTTTCTTT. Its protein is CASSQLISEGATEAFF. The chain combines TRBV4-2 with TRBJ1-1; possibly TRBD1 for D (5 bases). V was trimmed by 2 bases and J by 4 bases, leaving 17 bases between them. CDR3 length: 16 amino acids. Looked up from germline, CDR1 is LGHNA and CDR2 is YNFKEQ.

The chain joins TRBV28 to TRBJ1-6; 7 positions agree with TRBD1. The CDR3 covers 15 residues. Unmatched junction bases numbered 5, after V lost 3 bases and J lost 6 bases. CDR1 MDHEN and CDR2 SYDVKM come from the germline V gene. The CDR3 sequence is CASSFRDRVNSPLHF. The CDR3 nucleotides read TGTGCCAGCAGTTTCCGAGACAGGGTTAATTCACCCCTCCACTTT.

The chain carries TRBV19 and TRBJ2-5, with 8 bases aligning to TRBD2. Trimming cost V 5 bases and J 4 bases; bases outside gene matches: 9. Per the germline V gene, CDR1 is LNHDA and CDR2 is SQIVND (reference sequence). The CDR3 is 15 amino acids. The CDR3 reads CASSGVRSGRETQYF. The CDR3 nucleotides are TGTGCCAGTAGTGGGGTAAGGAGCGGGAGAGAGACCCAGTACTTC.

This clone was detected only once. The chain couples TRBV11-3 to TRBJ2-2; TRBD1 matches 7 bases. Losses at the gene ends were 4 bases for V and 3 bases for J; bases not matched to a gene: 2. This CDR3 contains 14 residues. Germline V lookup: CDR1 SGHNT, CDR2 YENEEA. Here the CDR3 reads CASSSTGYTGELFF. The CDR3 DNA is TGTGCCAGCAGCTCGACAGGGTACACCGGGGAGCTGTTTTTT.

The chain carries TRBV5-5 and TRBJ1-2, with 9 positions matching TRBD1. CDR3 size: 15 residues. Germline V gene lookup returns CDR1 SGHKS and CDR2 YYEKEE (reference sequence). J was trimmed by 4 bases and V by 4 bases; bases with no gene match: 8. Here the CDR3 reads CASSLSGTGLYGYTF. CDR3 nucleotides: TGTGCCAGCAGCCTTTCCGGGACAGGGCTCTATGGCTACACCTTC.

CDR3 region: CASWGRGGTEAFF. The CDR3, as DNA: TGTGCCAGTTGGGGAAGGGGGGGGACTGAAGCTTTCTTT. This rearrangement joins TRBV27 to TRBJ1-1; D possibly corresponds to TRBD1 (6 bases). The germline gives CDR1 MNHEY, CDR2 SMNVEV (reference sequence). The germline V and J ends were trimmed by 9 bases and 5 bases, with 16 bases remaining between them. The CDR3 is made up of 13 amino acids.

The V gene is TRBV5-1, the J gene TRBJ1-2; 8 bases map to TRBD1. Trimming removed 4 bases from V and 2 bases from J; junction bases left unmatched: 4. Germline CDR1 and CDR2: SGHRS and YFSETQ. This CDR3 is 14 amino acids long. The chain's CDR3 is CASSVTGGNYGYTF. DNA of the CDR3: TGCGCCAGCAGCGTCACAGGGGGAAACTATGGCTACACCTTC.

The chain combines TRBV19 with TRBJ2-3, with 8 bases lining up with TRBD1. Germline V CDR1 and CDR2: LNHDA, SQIVND (reference sequence). V lost 5 bases to trimming and J lost 2 bases; unmatched junction nucleotides: 12. CDR3 length: 17 residues. CDR3 bases: TGTGCCAGTAGTTTAACGACAGGGGACTTTTTCACAGATACGCAGTATTTT. Translating gives CASSLTTGDFFTDTQYF. The entire variable domain, with the rest obtained from reference TRBV19 and TRBJ2-3, is as follows: DGGITQSPKYLFRKEGQNVTLSCEQNLNHDAMYWYRQDPGQGLRLIYYSQIVNDFQKGDIAEGYSVSREKKESFPLTVTSAQKNPTAFYLCASSLTTGDFFTDTQYFGPGTRLTVL.

This clone was counted between two and nine times. This rearrangement joins TRBV7-2 to TRBJ2-7; 11 positions match TRBD2. The CDR3 covers 16 residues. Germline V gives CDR1 SGHTA, CDR2 FQGNSA. V lost 0 bases to trimming and J lost 5 bases; unmatched junction nucleotides: 6. For the CDR3, the DNA is TGTGCCAGCAGCTTAGCTCCTAGCGGGAGGTGGGACGAGCAGTACGTC. This codes for CASSLAPSGRWDEQYV.

The chain is built from TRBV25-1 and TRBJ2-2; 9 bases map to TRBD1. Germline trimming cut 3 bases from V and 6 bases from J; bases unmatched to any gene: 8. Germline CDR1 MGHDK, CDR2 SYGVNS. The CDR3 contains 16 residues. The CDR3 DNA sequence: TGTGCCAGCAGTGAGTCCCGGGACAGGGTGCCCGGGGAGCTGTTTTTT. Its translation: CASSESRDRVPGELFF.

This chain links TRBV2 with TRBJ2-5; D possibly corresponds to TRBD1 (5 bases). Trimming took off 4 bases at V and 2 bases at J, with 17 bases between the two ends. The CDR3 runs 16 residues. Germline V lookup: CDR1 SNHLY, CDR2 FYNNEI. The CDR3: CASSGYLKGDQETQYF. The CDR3 DNA reads TGTGCCAGCAGTGGATATCTTAAAGGGGATCAAGAGACCCAGTACTTC. Full variable domain (missing parts from reference TRBV2 and TRBJ2-5): EPEVTQTPSHQVTQMGQEVILRCVPISNHLYFYWYRQILGQKVEFLVSFYNNEISEKSEIFDDQFSVERPDGSNFTLKIRSTKLEDSAMYFCASSGYLKGDQETQYFGPGTRLLVL.

The V and J genes are TRBV6-5 and TRBJ2-1; D uncertain. The CDR3 runs 12 residues. The V gene lost 5 bases and the J gene lost 5 bases, with 7 bases spanning the gap. CDR1 and CDR2 (germline): MNHEY, SVGAGI. CDR3 sequence (DNA): TGTGCCAGCAGTCGTTCCCACAATGAGCAGTTCTTC. This codes for CASSRSHNEQFF.

This chain joins TRBV27 and TRBJ2-7; D not resolved. V gave up 6 bases and J gave up 0 bases, with 18 bases separating them. The germline V gene encodes CDR1 MNHEY and CDR2 SMNVEV (reference sequence). This CDR3 is 16 amino acids long. The CDR3 sequence: CASSPHGTRGSYEQYF. The CDR3 DNA reads as TGTGCCAGCAGCCCCCATGGCACCCGAGGCTCCTACGAGCAGTACTTC.

The rearrangement joins TRBV5-4 to TRBJ2-1; no definite D call. Germline assignment: CDR1 SGHNT and CDR2 YYREEE (reference sequence). V was trimmed by 4 bases and J by 1 base, leaving 15 bases between them. The length of the CDR3 is 16 residues. CDR3 sequence (DNA): TGTGCCAGCAGCCCAAGCTCTACCGTATCCTACAATGAGCAGTTCTTC. Its translation: CASSPSSTVSYNEQFF.

The chain employs TRBV3-1 (or the pseudogene TRBV3-2) and TRBJ2-1; D possibly corresponds to TRBD2 (6 bases). The ends were cut back, 4 bases at V and 10 bases at J, with 20 bases in the middle. Germline V gives CDR1 LGHDT, CDR2 YNNKEL (reference sequence). The CDR3 length is 15 residues. This CDR3 reads CASSPRLDPGSEQFF. The DNA for the CDR3 is TGTGCCAGCAGCCCTCGACTAGACCCAGGTAGCGAGCAGTTCTTC.